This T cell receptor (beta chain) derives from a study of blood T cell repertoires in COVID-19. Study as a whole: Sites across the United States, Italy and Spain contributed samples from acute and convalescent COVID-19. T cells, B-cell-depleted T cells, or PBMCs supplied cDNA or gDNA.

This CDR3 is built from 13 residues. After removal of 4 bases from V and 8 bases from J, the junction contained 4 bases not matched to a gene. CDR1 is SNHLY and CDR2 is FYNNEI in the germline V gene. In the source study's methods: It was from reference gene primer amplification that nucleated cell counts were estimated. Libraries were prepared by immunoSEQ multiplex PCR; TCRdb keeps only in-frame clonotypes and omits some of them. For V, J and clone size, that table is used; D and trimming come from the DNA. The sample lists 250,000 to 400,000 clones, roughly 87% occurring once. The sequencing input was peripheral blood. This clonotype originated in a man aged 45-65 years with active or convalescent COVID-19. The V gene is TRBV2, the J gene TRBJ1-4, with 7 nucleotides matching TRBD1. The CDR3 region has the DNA TGTGCCAGCAGTGGCAGGGGGAAGGAAAAACTGTTTTTT. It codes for CASSGRGKEKLFF.